The 32 T cell receptor beta chains given below trace back to one sample, sequenced in a study of blood T cells in healthy people across ages (dated by TCRdb to the mid-2010s). The library came from 5' RACE. Sequencing instrument: Illumina HiSeq 2500. A second PCR of roughly 7 to 11 cycles was performed with a sample-barcoded 5' primer and a J-beta primer mix. The raw public data were reprocessed by TCRdb itself: fastp quality trimming at Q25, MiXCR clonotype calling, in-frame beta chains only. For every CDR3 protein sequence, its rows merge into one entry that carries the most common genes and DNA. This sample has 550,000 to 600,000 distinct CDR3 sequences in its table, and approximately 25% of those were observed once. Roughly 18% of the sample belongs to the ten largest clones. Sequenced: blood. These receptors were obtained from a woman between 65 and 79 years old in good health.

The chain joins TRBV13 to TRBJ2-5, with 8 bases aligning to TRBD2. The assigned J gene may be wrong: the sequence end matches TRBJ2-7 better. This CDR3 comprises 15 residues. Per germline, CDR1 PRHDT and CDR2 FYEKMQ (reference sequence). CDR3 amino acids: CASSPRAGASREQYF. The CDR3 coding sequence is TGTGCCAGCAGCCCACGAGCGGGGGCCTCTCGCGAGCAGTACTTC.

V is TRBV7-9 and J is TRBJ1-2; D unclear. From germline, CDR1 is SEHNR and CDR2 FQNEAQ (reference sequence). The CDR3 is 12 residues long. V lost 4 bases to trimming and J lost 6 bases, with 9 bases between them. The CDR3 DNA follows: TGTGCCAGCAGCTCGGAGGTCCATGGCTACACCTTC. Encoded protein: CASSSEVHGYTF.

This clonotype has only a few counts. This chain connects TRBV20-1 to TRBJ2-1, with 8 bases identical to TRBD2. Per the germline V gene, CDR1 is DFQATT and CDR2 is SNEGSKA (reference sequence). V dropped 0 bases and J dropped 0; count of bases not matched to a gene: 10. This CDR3 is built from 18 residues. CDR3 coding DNA: TGCAGTGCTAGAGATTCGGCGGGGGGATACTTCTCCTACAATGAGCAGTTCTTC. Residues: CSARDSAGGYFSYNEQFF.

CDR3 protein: CSAQGASGTDTQYF. Here the CDR3 DNA reads TGCAGTGCTCAGGGGGCTAGCGGCACAGATACGCAGTATTTT. The V gene is TRBV20-1, the J gene TRBJ2-3; 8 bases fit TRBD1. The CDR3 is made up of 14 amino acids. The germline CDR1 and CDR2 sequences are DFQATT and SNEGSKA (reference sequence). The trim removed 5 bases at V and 1 base at J, leaving 5 bases unmatched.

The chain employs TRBV12-3 or TRBV12-4 and TRBJ1-2; a weak D match, TRBD1 (6 bases). Deletions cut 1 base from V and 4 bases from J, with 13 bases between. The CDR3 contains 15 residues. The CDR3 region is CASSLVRGQGYGYTF. The CDR3 DNA follows: TGTGCCAGCAGTTTAGTACGGGGGCAGGGCTATGGCTACACCTTC.

J is TRBJ1-2 and V is TRBV5-6, with a weak D call TRBD1 (5 bases). V was shortened by 0 bases and J by 4 bases, with 13 bases between the two germline ends. The V gene's germline CDR1 is SGHDT and CDR2 YYEEEE. The CDR3 length is 15 residues. Here the CDR3 DNA reads TGTGCCAGCAGCTTGGGTTCAGGCGGGGCCTATGGCTACACCTTC. Its protein is CASSLGSGGAYGYTF.

J is TRBJ2-2 and V is TRBV20-1, with D possibly being TRBD1 (6 bases). CDR1 DFQATT and CDR2 SNEGSKA come from the germline V gene (reference sequence). Trimming removed 6 bases from V and 5 bases from J, with 22 bases in between. The CDR3 loop spans 16 amino acids. The CDR3 region has the DNA TGCAGTGCCAGCGATGGGGGCCCAGTGAGGACCGGGGAGCTGTTTTTT. Protein product: CSASDGGPVRTGELFF.

In its sample, this clonotype was seen a few times. The chain uses TRBV5-1 and TRBJ1-1; D unclear. Germline V CDR1 and CDR2: SGHRS, YFSETQ. Deletions cut 0 bases from V and 6 bases from J, with 9 bases between. This CDR3 has 13 residues. CDR3 sequence reads: CASSLEGSPEAFF. The CDR3 DNA sequence: TGCGCCAGCAGCTTGGAGGGTAGCCCTGAAGCTTTCTTT.

This clonotype was picked up a small number of times. V is TRBV2 and J is TRBJ2-3, with D hard to call. CDR3 size: 11 residues. Germline CDR1 SNHLY, CDR2 FYNNEI. With 3 bases removed from V and 7 bases from J, the gap between germline ends came to 5 bases. The CDR3 here is CASSEFYTQYF. In nucleotides, the CDR3 is TGTGCCAGCAGTGAGTTTTATACGCAGTATTTT.

This rearrangement joins TRBV20-1 to TRBJ1-1; D gene uncertain. In germline, CDR1 is DFQATT, CDR2 SNEGSKA (reference sequence). The V gene lost 5 bases and the J gene lost 4 bases, with 20 bases spanning the gap. The CDR3 length is 15 residues. The DNA for the CDR3 is TGCAGTGCTGTTAAGGGTGCCCGCGTGAGCACTGAAGCTTTCTTT. Protein product: CSAVKGARVSTEAFF.

V gene TRBV5-1 combines with J gene TRBJ2-1; 10 positions agree with TRBD2. Germline V gene data show CDR1 as SGHRS and CDR2 as YFSETQ. The CDR3 is 16 residues long. After removal of 3 bases from V and 2 bases from J, the junction contained 5 bases not matched to a gene. Here the CDR3 reads CASSSLTSGAYNEQFF. The CDR3 DNA is TGCGCCAGCAGCTCCCTCACTAGCGGGGCCTACAATGAGCAGTTCTTC. The full variable domain, with the rest looked up from reference TRBV5-1 and TRBJ2-1, is KAGVTQTPRYLIKTRGQQVTLSCSPISGHRSVSWYQQTPGQGLQFLFEYFSETQRNKGNFPGRFSGRQFSNSRSEMNVSTLELGDSALYLCASSSLTSGAYNEQFFGPGTRLTVL.

A word on this clonotype: At one end, the junction sequence differs from germline, possibly due to a read error. This chain links TRBV10-3 with TRBJ2-1; 10 bases map to TRBD2. The CDR3 extends over 16 amino acids. Germline assignment: CDR1 ENHRY and CDR2 SYGVKD. The CDR3 nucleotides are TGTGCCAACAGTGAGCGGACTAGCGGAAAACCCAATGAGCAGTTCTTC. This codes for CANSERTSGKPNEQFF.

Concerning this clonotype: One end of the junction varies from germline; a read error may be responsible. In nucleotides, the CDR3 is TGCGCCAGCCGCCAATCAGCAGGGCCACGGACTGACGAGCAGTACTTC. Residues: CASRQSAGPRTDEQYF. This chain links TRBV4-3 with TRBJ2-7; D is tentatively TRBD1 or TRBD2 (5 bases each). CDR3 length equals 16 residues. Germline CDR1 LGHNA, CDR2 YSLEER.

The V and J genes are TRBV4-1 and TRBJ1-1; TRBD1 matches 7 bases. The junction had 5 bases not matched to a gene; V was cut back by 4 bases and J by 0 bases. The CDR3 runs to 15 residues. The germline V gene encodes CDR1 MGHRA and CDR2 YSYEKL. In nucleotides, the CDR3 is TGCGCCAGCAGCCCCCAGACAGGGCTGAACACTGAAGCTTTCTTT. This encodes CASSPQTGLNTEAFF.

The chain recombines TRBV7-2 with TRBJ2-1; TRBD1 matches 9 bases. The end of the DNA fits TRBJ2-5 better, so the J call may be wrong. The CDR3 has 13 residues. The V gene's germline CDR1 is SGHTA and CDR2 FQGNSA. The CDR3 region has the DNA TGTGCCAGCAGCTTCGGGACAGGGAATCCCCAGTACTTC. This gives the protein CASSFGTGNPQYF.

This clonotype has a handful of counts. The rearrangement uses TRBV29-1 and TRBJ2-5; 8 nucleotides match TRBD2. CDR3 length: 13 residues. Losses at the gene ends were 4 bases for V and 5 bases for J; bases not matched to a gene: 6. The germline V gene has CDR1 SQVTM and CDR2 ANQGSEA. The CDR3 spells CSVVRLAGETQYF. The DNA of the CDR3 is TGCAGCGTTGTACGGCTAGCGGGCGAGACCCAGTACTTC.

The rearrangement links TRBV7-9 to TRBJ2-4; possible D gene TRBD2, 5 bases. The CDR3 totals 15 residues. Germline CDR1 reads SEHNR; CDR2 reads FQNEAQ (reference sequence). The V and J ends lost 0 bases and 6 bases respectively, with 12 bases between them. The CDR3, as DNA: TGTGCCAGCAGCTTAGCGGGAGAGGTTGGAAACATTCAGTACTTC. This sequence encodes CASSLAGEVGNIQYF.

This clonotype occurred a few times. The junction differs from germline at one of its ends, possibly a read error. The rearrangement links TRBV7-7 to TRBJ2-5; D possibly matches TRBD1 or TRBD2 (6 bases each). The germline CDR1 and CDR2 sequences are SSHAT and FNYEAQ (reference sequence). The CDR3 extends over 15 amino acids. For the CDR3, the DNA is TGTGCTAGCAGCGCCTCCCCGGGGGCCCCGGAGACCCAGTACTTC. Translating gives CASSASPGAPETQYF. The full variable domain, rest sourced from reference TRBV7-7 and TRBJ2-5, is GAGVSQSPRYKVTKRGQDVTLRCDPISSHATLYWYQQALGQGPEFLTYFNYEAQPDKSGLPSDRFSAERPEGSISTLTIQRTEQRDSAMYRCASSASPGAPETQYFGPGTRLLVL.

The J gene is TRBJ2-1, the V gene TRBV28, with TRBD2 identical over 7 bases. Per the germline V gene, CDR1 is MDHEN and CDR2 is SYDVKM. Trimming removed 7 bases from V and 3 bases from J; junction bases left unmatched: 6. This CDR3 contains 14 residues. CDR3 residues: CASKASGNYNEQFF. CDR3 in DNA: TGTGCCAGCAAGGCTAGCGGAAACTACAATGAGCAGTTCTTC.

The chain combines TRBV5-1 with TRBJ2-5, with 7 bases identical to TRBD1. Germline loops: CDR1 SGHRS, CDR2 YFSETQ. V gave up 4 bases and J gave up 11 bases; unmatched junction bases: 17. The CDR3 has 15 residues. Here the CDR3 DNA reads TGCGCCAGCAGCACGGGGACAGTGGGTCCAATAGAGCAGTACTTC. It yields the protein CASSTGTVGPIEQYF.

This clonotype was recorded at least ten times. The V call is TRBV6-2 or TRBV6-3, the J call TRBJ2-5; D not resolved. The CDR3 covers 14 residues. CDR1 is MNHEY and CDR2 is SVGEGT in the germline V gene. Trimming took 4 bases from V and 1 from J, leaving 10 bases between them. CDR3 residues: CASSFSAAQETQYF. The CDR3 nucleotides read TGTGCCAGCAGTTTTTCGGCAGCCCAAGAGACCCAGTACTTC.

There are a few counts of this clonotype. The V gene is TRBV6-5, the J gene TRBJ1-2; 7 bases match TRBD1. The germline V gene has CDR1 MNHEY and CDR2 SVGAGI. The CDR3 length is 12 residues. After removal of 4 bases from V and 10 bases from J, the junction contained 6 bases not matched to a gene. The CDR3 spells CASSWGQSPYTF. Here the CDR3 DNA reads TGTGCCAGCAGTTGGGGACAGTCCCCCTACACCTTC.

V usage is TRBV7-9 and J usage is TRBJ2-5; no clear D gene. The J call is in doubt because the DNA end fits TRBJ2-7 better. This CDR3 is 11 amino acids long. The germline V gene encodes CDR1 SEHNR and CDR2 FQNEAQ (reference sequence). In nucleotides, the CDR3 is TGTGCCAGCAGCGCCTATAGCGAGCAGTACTTC. It specifies CASSAYSEQYF.

A remark on this clonotype: Relative to the germline gene, one junction end is altered; a read error may explain this. This chain joins TRBV20-1 and TRBJ1-2; TRBD1 is a possible D gene (5 bases). Germline CDR1 and CDR2: DFQATT and SNEGSKA (reference sequence). This CDR3 comprises 15 residues. CDR3 protein: CSARDRTGENYGCTF. In DNA, the CDR3 is TGCAGTGCTAGAGATCGTACAGGAGAAAACTATGGCTGCACCTTC.

This clonotype was observed at least ten times. V and J are TRBV7-9 and TRBJ1-4; D not certain. CDR1 is SEHNR and CDR2 is FQNEAQ in the germline V gene (reference sequence). The CDR3 has 13 amino acids. Trimming left V 2 bases short and J 5 bases short, with 6 bases between. Written as DNA, the CDR3 is TGTGCCAGCAGCTTAAGCGGAAATGAAAAACTGTTTTTT. It specifies CASSLSGNEKLFF.

This clonotype was seen a handful of times. The J gene is TRBJ1-2, the V gene TRBV20-1; the D gene is possibly TRBD1 (5 bases). V lost 3 bases and J lost 12, with 14 bases in between. Germline V gene sequence: CDR1 DFQATT, CDR2 SNEGSKA (reference sequence). The CDR3 is 11 amino acids. CDR3 sequence (DNA): TGCAGTGCTAGTCGTGGTGGCAGGGACACCTTC. As protein: CSASRGGRDTF.

The chain is built from TRBV7-2 and TRBJ2-4, with 11 bases lining up with TRBD2. Germline CDR1 and CDR2: SGHTA and FQGNSA. V lost 2 bases to trimming and J lost 4 bases; unmatched junction nucleotides: 7. CDR3 size: 17 residues. CDR3: CASSLPGTSGLKNIQYF. Written as DNA, the CDR3 is TGTGCCAGCAGCTTACCCGGGACTAGCGGACTTAAAAACATTCAGTACTTC.

In DNA form, the CDR3 reads TGCGCCAGCAGCTACTCGCCGGGACTAGCGGAAATGAGCACAGATACGCAGTATTTT. As protein: CASSYSPGLAEMSTDTQYF. The V call is TRBV4-1, the J call TRBJ2-3; 11 nucleotides match TRBD2. Germline CDR1 and CDR2: MGHRA and YSYEKL. The CDR3 length is 19 residues. V trimming: 5 bases; J trimming: 0 bases; junction bases outside the gene matches: 13.

This clonotype has a handful of counts. V usage is TRBV7-9 and J usage is TRBJ1-1; D is unclear. V shed 5 bases and J shed 3 bases, with 13 bases lying between them. In germline, CDR1 is SEHNR, CDR2 FQNEAQ (reference sequence). The CDR3 is 14 amino acids. CDR3 loop: CASSVLDVYTEAFF. The CDR3 nucleotides are TGTGCCAGCAGCGTCCTCGACGTTTACACTGAAGCTTTCTTT.

On this clonotype: One end of the junction does not line up with germline, which may come from a read error. Here the CDR3 DNA reads TGCAGTGCAAGAGGGTTTGTGAGTGCCCTTGGGGAGACCCAGTACTTC. Translation: CSARGFVSALGETQYF. The V call is TRBV20-1, the J call TRBJ2-5; D may be TRBD2 (5 bases). Per the germline V gene, CDR1 is DFQATT and CDR2 is SNEGSKA (reference sequence). This CDR3 has 16 residues.

This clonotype was observed a few times. The rearrangement uses TRBV5-6 and TRBJ1-1, with a possible D match to TRBD1 (6 bases). Germline CDR1 is SGHDT and CDR2 is YYEEEE. With 1 base removed from V and 12 bases from J, the gap between germline ends came to 13 bases. CDR3 length: 12 residues. The CDR3 loop is CASSLWQGSTFF. In nucleotides, the CDR3 is TGTGCCAGCAGCTTGTGGCAGGGGAGTACTTTCTTT.

This clonotype showed up just a few times. V usage is TRBV5-6 and J usage is TRBJ1-1, with no clear D. V was cut by 3 bases and J by 6 bases, with 9 bases left in between. Germline V gene data show CDR1 as SGHDT and CDR2 as YYEEEE. The CDR3 has 12 amino acids. CDR3 loop: CASSSDSAEAFF. DNA for the CDR3: TGTGCCAGCAGCTCCGACTCAGCTGAAGCTTTCTTT.